These T cell receptor beta chains were read from a single sample in a study of T cell repertoires in cytomegalovirus infection. No antigen has been identified for these receptors. From the reads, TCRdb called clonotypes with MiXCR, one entry per CDR3 protein. The table shows under 500,000 distinct CDR3 sequences, with 40% to 50% occurring only once. The sequencing used cultured PBMCs, collected from culture after CMV antigen stimulation. The receptors derive from a human donor in good health (CMV status not recorded). Some clones in this sample may be carry-over from other donors' samples. The CDR3 runs from the conserved cysteine through the conserved F or W.

V,length,CDR3
TRBV7-2,15,CASSLVPGLEYGYTF
TRBV2,12,CASSRSRETQYF
TRBV2,12,CASSDRDETQYF
TRBV5-4,17,CASSIPGGGAGYNEQFF
TRBV11-2,16,CASSLTGTGMADTQYF
TRBV12-3/TRBV12-4,14,CASSRDSLTGELFF
TRBV15,14,CATGPGGSNQPQHF
TRBV4-1,17,CASSQGPSGTDNYGYTF
TRBV27,13,CASSWVGGGEQYF
TRBV27,14,CASRQDSTTYEQYF
TRBV28,15,CASSLGLAAEETQYF
TRBV29-1,12,CSGKGLHNEQFF
TRBV28,14,CASSLSRAWQPQHF
TRBV6-1,18,CASRSRLAGVEVSNEQFF
TRBV4-2,16,CASSLSRGQGAQEQYF
TRBV19,13,CASSMTSEDTQYF
TRBV6-2/TRBV6-3,16,CASSSPGLAFQETQYF
TRBV5-4,17,CASSLGNFGVSYNEQFF
TRBV15,17,CATSRDWASGTGDEQFF
TRBV11-3,14,CASSRASSSYEQYF
TRBV6-9,15,CASSYRGNPVGTQYF
TRBV11-3,15,CASSRGGADHNEQFF
TRBV7-2,15,CASSPGAGRYYEQYF
TRBV6-1,16,CASSTGIYGGSYEQYF
TRBV4-1,16,CASSQAPGGSTGELFF
TRBV4-1,14,CASSRGGGVDTQYF
TRBV6-5,15,CASSYSLGPLYGYTF
TRBV7-9,13,CASLRVGFSEQYF
TRBV6-1,14,CASSEDRGAYGYTF
TRBV7-2,14,CASSFGGGAETQYF
TRBV24-1,13,CATAARHRDTQYF
TRBV4-3,15,CASSQEGGLNYGYNF
TRBV11-2,16,CASSSPGGRAPYEQYF
TRBV12-3/TRBV12-4,16,CASSPSGRSGANVLTF
TRBV7-2,12,CASSSLGRNLYF
TRBV2,12,CASSWTGTEAFF
TRBV7-2,13,CASSLAREGTQYF
TRBV7-2,15,CASSLGAVTYNEQFF
TRBV19,14,CASSISGATTEAFF
TRBV4-1,14,CASSQDYGNQPQHF
TRBV5-6,17,CASSLFVGQGAVHEQFF
TRBV18,15,CASSLSGRAQSEQYF
TRBV7-2,14,CASSPGVYTDTQYF
TRBV6-1,13,CATANPDTRVQYF
TRBV7-8,16,CASSSARDKDQETQYF
TRBV7-2,15,CASSLGWGTGGELFF
TRBV2,16,CASSRDNSKGYIEQFF
TRBV20-1,15,CSARDPGGPGDTQYF
TRBV7-2,15,CASSLVGSNNSPLHF
TRBV7-2,11,CASSLIQTQYF
TRBV4-1,14,CASSQGLGNQPQHF
TRBV11-1,16,CASSLRGQLWDNEQFF
TRBV11-2,11,CASSEGPTQYF
TRBV5-6,14,CASSGSGHPSEAFF
TRBV6-6,18,CASSYSSGVPPHTDTQYF
TRBV27,13,CASSLRPGGEQFF
TRBV7-2,18,CASSLGGLAGGIPYEQYF
TRBV7-9,14,CASSLGLLNTEAFF
TRBV11-2,14,CASRPGLGPTEAFF
TRBV7-2,15,CASSPAGGPADTQYF